The following is a T cell receptor beta chain sequence with its context. The target antigen is unknown. This sample is drawn from a study of glioma-infiltrating T cells. Study conclusions and caveats: Tissue-blood divergence was below expectation in non-neoplastic patients, above in gliomas.

The V gene's germline CDR1 is LGHNA and CDR2 YNFKEQ. Trimming removed 0 bases from V and 3 bases from J; junction bases left unmatched: 2. The CDR3 extends over 15 amino acids. The iRepertoire nested amplicon-rescue multiplex PCR amplified TCR alpha and beta CDR3s from RNA. TCRdb reanalysed the multiplex PCR reads using MiXCR and keeps one entry per CDR3 protein. The sample includes 150,000 to 200,000 distinct CDR3 sequences, over 30% of them seen just once. This chain connects TRBV4-2 to TRBJ2-1; 7 bases line up with TRBD1. The clonotype comes from a human donor with low-grade glioma or glioblastoma, undergoing nonglioma brain surgery, or in good health (not recorded which). The sample taken for sequencing was glioma tissue, nonneoplastic brain tissue, or PBMCs (not recorded which). CDR3 sequence reads: CASSQDRGLYNEQFF. CDR3 in DNA: TGTGCCAGCAGCCAAGATAGGGGGCTCTACAATGAGCAGTTCTTC.